This T cell receptor (beta chain) was captured in a study of cytomegalovirus exposure and HLA in healthy donors. About the research overall: A later analysis reported the 120 or so validation repertoires used the same platform as the roughly 700 first-cohort repertoires.

Some clones are missing from TCRdb's copy, which holds only in-frame ones; the method was immunoSEQ multiplex PCR. This table has about 120,000 clones, 75% to 90% appearing once. There are 15 residues in the CDR3. Germline V gives CDR1 MNHEY, CDR2 SVGAGI. Trimming took 4 bases from V and 2 from J; bases not matched to a gene: 6. Study conclusions and caveats: The investigators catalogued 150 to 200 TCR beta chains as cytomegalovirus-associated. Most TCR sequences proved rare, with some public TCRs found in many donors. First-cohort TCR clusters tended to co-occur in the roughly 130 validation repertoires, a later analysis found.

This clone was seen a single time. Its target is not known. Sample: PBMCs. The source is a man aged 18 to 35 in good health and CMV-seropositive. The chain joins TRBV6-5 to TRBJ2-7, with 9 positions matching TRBD2. CDR3 in amino acids: CASSSKRGATYEQYF. The CDR3 DNA follows: TGTGCCAGCAGTTCAAAGCGGGGGGCGACCTACGAGCAGTACTTC.